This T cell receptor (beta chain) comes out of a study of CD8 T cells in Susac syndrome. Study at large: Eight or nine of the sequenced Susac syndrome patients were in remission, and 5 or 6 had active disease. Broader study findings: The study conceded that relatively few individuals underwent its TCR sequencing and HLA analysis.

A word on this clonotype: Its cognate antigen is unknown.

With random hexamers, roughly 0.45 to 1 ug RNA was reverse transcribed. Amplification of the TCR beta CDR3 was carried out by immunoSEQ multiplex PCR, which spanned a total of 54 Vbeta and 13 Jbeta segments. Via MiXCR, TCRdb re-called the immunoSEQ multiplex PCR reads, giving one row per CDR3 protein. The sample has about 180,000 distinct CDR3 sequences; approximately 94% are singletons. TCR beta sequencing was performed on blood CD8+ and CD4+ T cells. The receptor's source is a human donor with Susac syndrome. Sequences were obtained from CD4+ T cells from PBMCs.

The CDR3: CASSQTPENIGYTF. As DNA, the CDR3 is TGCGCCAGCAGCCAAACCCCAGAAAATATCGGCTACACCTTC. The V call is TRBV5-1, the J call TRBJ1-2; no reliable D call. Germline V CDR1 and CDR2: SGHRS, YFSETQ. The length of the CDR3 is 14 residues. Deletions cut 4 bases from V and 8 bases from J, with 18 bases between.